The TCR beta chain described here comes from a study of blood T cell repertoires in COVID-19. Study information: The study drew acute and convalescent COVID-19 samples from the United States, Italy and Spain. From T cells, B-cell-depleted T cells, or PBMCs came the material, which was cDNA or gDNA.

The germline V gene encodes CDR1 GTSNPN and CDR2 SVGIG (reference sequence). The CDR3 is 13 amino acids. Trimming pared 4 bases from V and 1 base from J, leaving 10 bases between. This clone has only one observation. Sequencing used immunoSEQ multiplex PCR; TCRdb keeps in-frame clones, though not all of them. The table records some 400,000 clones, more than 75% of them present only once. The clonotype was recovered from a human donor with acute or convalescent COVID-19. The donor label of this sample is uncertain. The chain links TRBV30 to TRBJ1-1; possibly TRBD1 for D (5 bases). Sequencing was carried out using peripheral blood. The CDR3 loop reads CAWKRTPNTEAFF. The CDR3 nucleotides are TGTGCCTGGAAGAGGACACCGAACACTGAAGCTTTCTTT.